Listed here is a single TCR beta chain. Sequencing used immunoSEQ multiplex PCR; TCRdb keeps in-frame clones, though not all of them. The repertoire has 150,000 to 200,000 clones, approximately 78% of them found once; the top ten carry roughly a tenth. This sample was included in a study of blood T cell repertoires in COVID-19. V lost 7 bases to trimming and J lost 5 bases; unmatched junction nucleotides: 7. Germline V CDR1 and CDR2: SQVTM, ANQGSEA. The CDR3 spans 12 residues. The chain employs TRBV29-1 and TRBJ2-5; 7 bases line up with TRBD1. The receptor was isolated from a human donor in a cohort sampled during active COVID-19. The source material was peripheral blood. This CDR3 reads CSGRQGLETQYF. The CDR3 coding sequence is TGCAGCGGTAGACAGGGTTTGGAGACCCAGTACTTC.